The 25 T cell receptor beta chains presented below share a single source sample, sequenced in a study of blood T cell repertoires in COVID-19 (dated by TCRdb to 2019 to 2021). Libraries were prepared through the immunoSEQ multiplex PCR assay. TCRdb re-hosts the immuneACCESS table, in-frame sequences only. Its copies lack some clones; in the studies checked, an unresolved V gene accounts for under half of them, and the cause for the rest is not known. In all, the sample holds about 97,000 clones, and approximately 92% of those were seen once. The top ten constitute roughly 4.5% of the sample. The sample was peripheral blood. The receptor set was obtained from a young man with acute or convalescent COVID-19.

This sequence joins TRBV3-1 (or the pseudogene TRBV3-2) and TRBJ2-2; D gene ambiguous. Per germline, CDR1 LGHDT and CDR2 YNNKEL (reference sequence). There are 15 residues in the CDR3. Trimming removed 4 bases from V and 0 bases from J, with 9 bases in between. This chain's CDR3 is CASSPFRTNTGELFF. The CDR3 DNA follows: TGTGCCAGCAGCCCGTTCAGGACGAACACCGGGGAGCTGTTTTTT.

This chain connects TRBV19 to TRBJ2-7; 7 positions match TRBD2. The CDR3 loop spans 17 amino acids. Germline assignment: CDR1 LNHDA and CDR2 SQIVND (reference sequence). Losses at the gene ends were 6 bases for V and 2 bases for J; bases not matched to a gene: 16. The DNA for the CDR3 is TGTGCCAGTAGCCCCCCCCCTCTAGCGGAGGTAACCTACGAGCAGTACTTC. Its translation: CASSPPPLAEVTYEQYF.

The J gene is TRBJ1-1, the V gene TRBV7-9; TRBD1 is a possible D gene (6 bases). The V end lost 5 bases, the J end lost 5 bases, and 18 bases lay between the germline ends. This CDR3 has 15 residues. Germline V gene data show CDR1 as SEHNR and CDR2 as FQNEAQ (reference sequence). In nucleotides, the CDR3 is TGTGCCAGCAGCCTCATACAGGGACGAGTTACTGAAGCTTTCTTT. It specifies CASSLIQGRVTEAFF.

This chain links TRBV11-2 with TRBJ2-7; maybe TRBD1 (8 bases). The germline V and J ends were trimmed by 1 base and 4 bases, with 14 bases remaining between them. CDR1 is SGHAT, CDR2 FQNNGV, per germline. There are 15 residues in the CDR3. The CDR3: CASSLATGGGYEQYF. The CDR3 DNA reads TGTGCCAGCAGCTTAGCCACAGGGGGAGGGTACGAGCAGTACTTC.

The chain uses TRBV9 and TRBJ2-2; D call uncertain. This CDR3 spans 12 amino acids. V lost 0 bases to trimming and J lost 7 bases, with 4 bases between them. Germline V gene lookup returns CDR1 SGDLS and CDR2 YYNGEE. Written as DNA, the CDR3 is TGTGCCAGCAGCGTAGGTAGCGGGGAGCTGTTTTTT. Amino acid sequence: CASSVGSGELFF.

The J gene is TRBJ1-6, the V gene TRBV27, with a tentative D call TRBD1 (5 bases). This CDR3 spans 19 amino acids. Germline V gene lookup returns CDR1 MNHEY and CDR2 SMNVEV (reference sequence). With 5 bases removed from V and 8 bases from J, the gap between germline ends came to 28 bases. The CDR3 nucleotides are TGTGCCAGCAGTCCGGCCCGGACTAGGGACGTAGGGCGTGATTCACCCCTCCACTTT. Protein sequence: CASSPARTRDVGRDSPLHF.

V is TRBV2 and J is TRBJ1-1, with TRBD1 as a possible D gene (5 bases). V shed 9 bases and J shed 1 base, with 18 bases lying between them. The germline gives CDR1 SNHLY, CDR2 FYNNEI. The CDR3 spans 15 residues. The CDR3 DNA follows: TGTGCCAGTACGATTAACTGGGGGGGGAACACTGAAGCTTTCTTT. Its translation: CASTINWGGNTEAFF. The whole variable domain, filled in from reference TRBV2 and TRBJ1-1, reads EPEVTQTPSHQVTQMGQEVILRCVPISNHLYFYWYRQILGQKVEFLVSFYNNEISEKSEIFDDQFSVERPDGSNFTLKIRSTKLEDSAMYFCASTINWGGNTEAFFGQGTRLTVV.

The gene calls are TRBV19 and TRBJ2-3, with 11 bases lining up with TRBD2. The CDR3 loop spans 15 amino acids. Looked up from germline, CDR1 is LNHDA and CDR2 is SQIVND (reference sequence). Trimming cost V 7 bases and J 4 bases; bases outside gene matches: 7. CDR3 loop: CASNLAGGRADTQYF. The CDR3 DNA reads TGTGCCAGTAACCTAGCGGGGGGCCGGGCAGATACGCAGTATTTT.

The rearrangement links TRBV13 to TRBJ2-7, with D tentatively TRBD2 (6 bases). The V and J ends lost 5 bases and 2 bases respectively, with 22 bases between them. Germline lookup yields CDR1 PRHDT and CDR2 FYEKMQ (reference sequence). This CDR3 is 17 amino acids long. In DNA, the CDR3 is TGTGCCAGCAGCGCTCGCCTCATTAGTGCGGGAACCTACGAGCAGTACTTC. Its protein is CASSARLISAGTYEQYF.

The chain combines TRBV24-1 with TRBJ2-3; 10 bases match TRBD2. Germline CDR1 is KGHDR and CDR2 is SFDVKD. The J segment lost 7 bases and the V segment lost 7 bases, leaving 7 bases of the junction unmatched. CDR3 size: 14 residues. The chain's CDR3 is CATSTSGEVHTQYF. The CDR3 nucleotides are TGTGCCACCAGCACTAGCGGGGAGGTCCATACGCAGTATTTT.

This sequence joins TRBV19 and TRBJ1-2, with 9 bases lining up with TRBD1. J gave up 3 bases and V 3 bases, and 5 bases lay outside the gene matches. Germline CDR1 and CDR2: LNHDA and SQIVND (reference sequence). This CDR3 spans 15 amino acids. CDR3 amino acids: CASSIPRQGDYGYTF. DNA for the CDR3: TGTGCCAGTAGTATCCCCCGACAGGGGGACTATGGCTACACCTTC.

Written as DNA, the CDR3 is TGTGCCAGCAGCGTAGAATCCTTACCCGAGGGGGTGAGAGGGGCCAACGTCCTGACTTTC. Translation: CASSVESLPEGVRGANVLTF. V usage is TRBV9 and J usage is TRBJ2-6; D might be TRBD1 (6 bases). Looked up from germline, CDR1 is SGDLS and CDR2 is YYNGEE. V dropped 0 bases and J dropped 4 bases, with 23 bases sitting between them. The CDR3 loop spans 20 amino acids.

The chain couples TRBV28 to TRBJ1-2; 9 bases align to TRBD1. Germline assignment: CDR1 MDHEN and CDR2 SYDVKM. The CDR3 length is 13 residues. With V trimmed by 7 bases and J by 4 bases, 4 bases remained unmatched. CDR3: CASTETGGYGYTF. CDR3 DNA: TGTGCCAGCACCGAGACAGGGGGCTATGGCTACACCTTC.

This clone has just one count. The rearrangement uses TRBV29-1 and TRBJ1-2; 9 bases fit TRBD1. Per the germline V gene, CDR1 is SQVTM and CDR2 is ANQGSEA. CDR3 length: 14 amino acids. The CDR3 is CSFTLGTGFDGYTF. The CDR3 nucleotides are TGCAGTTTTACACTCGGGACAGGGTTTGATGGCTACACCTTC.

V gene TRBV9 combines with J gene TRBJ1-6; TRBD1 is a possible D gene (6 bases). CDR3 length: 14 amino acids. Germline values: CDR1 SGDLS, CDR2 YYNGEE. V was shortened by 3 bases and J by 9 bases, with 13 bases between the two germline ends. The DNA for the CDR3 is TGTGCCAGCAGCGGTACAGGGTCGGGTTCACCCCTCCACTTT. It encodes CASSGTGSGSPLHF. Using reference TRBV9 and TRBJ1-6 for the parts outside the CDR3, the full variable domain is DSGVTQTPKHLITATGQRVTLRCSPRSGDLSVYWYQQSLDQGLQFLIQYYNGEERAKGNILERFSAQQFPDLHSELNLSSLELGDSALYFCASSGTGSGSPLHFGNGTRLTVT.

The CDR3 region is CASSERGGARGEQYF. Written as DNA, the CDR3 is TGTGCCAGCAGTGAACGCGGGGGGGCCCGAGGCGAGCAGTACTTC. V gene TRBV2 combines with J gene TRBJ2-7; 9 bases align to TRBD2. The junction had 8 bases not matched to a gene; V was cut back by 2 bases and J by 6 bases. The CDR3 sequence is 15 residues long. The germline CDR1 and CDR2 sequences are SNHLY and FYNNEI.

V usage is TRBV5-8 and J usage is TRBJ1-1; the D gene is possibly TRBD1 (6 bases). Germline loops: CDR1 SGHTS, CDR2 YDEGEE. The CDR3 runs 15 residues. Trimming cost V 4 bases and J 7 bases, with 20 bases left between them. CDR3 region: CASSPGGGLLFEAFF. CDR3 bases: TGTGCCAGCAGCCCTGGGGGGGGGCTGTTATTTGAAGCTTTCTTT.

The rearrangement uses TRBV6-6 and TRBJ1-5; D perhaps matches TRBD1 (6 bases). The CDR3 totals 13 residues. From germline, CDR1 is MNHNY and CDR2 SVGAGI (reference sequence). V lost 7 bases to trimming and J lost 5 bases, with 12 bases between them. This CDR3 is CASTGQSDQPQHF. The CDR3 DNA reads as TGTGCCAGCACCGGACAGAGTGATCAGCCCCAGCATTTT.

The gene calls are TRBV2 and TRBJ1-5; the match to TRBD1 covers 11 bases. The CDR3 runs to 15 residues. The ends lost 8 bases at V and 2 bases at J; junction bases unmatched: 5. The germline V gene encodes CDR1 SNHLY and CDR2 FYNNEI. The CDR3 protein is CASRGQGAGNQPQHF. The CDR3 DNA reads TGTGCCAGCCGCGGACAGGGGGCGGGCAATCAGCCCCAGCATTTT.

This chain uses TRBV18 with TRBJ2-7; 7 bases fit TRBD1. Germline trimming cut 0 bases from V and 12 bases from J; bases unmatched to any gene: 5. The CDR3 consists of 12 residues. Germline V gives CDR1 KGHSH, CDR2 LQKENI. CDR3 DNA: TGTGCCAGCTCACCACCTCAGGGGGTTGTGTACTTC. Residues: CASSPPQGVVYF.

This chain connects TRBV10-2 to TRBJ2-7, with 8 bases identical to TRBD1. The CDR3 totals 14 residues. The J segment lost 2 bases and the V segment lost 9 bases, leaving 9 bases of the junction unmatched. Germline CDR1 is WSHSY and CDR2 is SAAADI. This CDR3 reads CASRQGRTAYEQYF. The CDR3 bases are TGCGCCAGTCGACAGGGGAGGACGGCCTACGAGCAGTACTTC.

The chain uses TRBV24-1 and TRBJ2-1; D possibly corresponds to TRBD1 (7 bases). CDR3 size: 16 residues. Germline V CDR1 and CDR2: KGHDR, SFDVKD. V was pared by 4 bases and J by 4 bases, with 16 bases between. The CDR3 is CATSDAGGRNYNEQFF. CDR3 DNA sequence: TGTGCCACCAGTGACGCAGGGGGGAGGAATTACAATGAGCAGTTCTTC.

The V and J genes are TRBV9 and TRBJ1-3, with D unresolved. This CDR3 spans 15 amino acids. V gave up 2 bases and J gave up 0 bases, with 9 bases separating them. CDR1 is SGDLS and CDR2 is YYNGEE in the germline V gene. CDR3 sequence reads: CASSVGFSSGNTIYF. CDR3 nucleotide sequence: TGTGCCAGCAGCGTGGGCTTTTCCTCTGGAAACACCATATATTTT.

The V and J genes are TRBV3-1 (or the pseudogene TRBV3-2) and TRBJ1-1, with TRBD1 matching over 7 bases. This CDR3 spans 14 amino acids. V was pared by 4 bases and J by 5 bases, with 7 bases of the junction left unmatched. CDR1 LGHDT and CDR2 YNNKEL come from the germline V gene (reference sequence). The CDR3 DNA reads as TGTGCCAGCAGCCTGCCGGACAGGCTAACTGAAGCTTTCTTT. It is translated as CASSLPDRLTEAFF.

The chain combines TRBV5-8 with TRBJ2-1; D is unclear. V was cut by 2 bases and J by 4 bases, with 16 bases left in between. CDR1 is SGHTS, CDR2 YDEGEE, per germline. The CDR3 runs to 16 residues. CDR3 sequence: CASSLGTPTRYNEQFF. CDR3 nucleotide sequence: TGTGCCAGCAGCTTAGGAACACCCACGAGGTACAATGAGCAGTTCTTC.